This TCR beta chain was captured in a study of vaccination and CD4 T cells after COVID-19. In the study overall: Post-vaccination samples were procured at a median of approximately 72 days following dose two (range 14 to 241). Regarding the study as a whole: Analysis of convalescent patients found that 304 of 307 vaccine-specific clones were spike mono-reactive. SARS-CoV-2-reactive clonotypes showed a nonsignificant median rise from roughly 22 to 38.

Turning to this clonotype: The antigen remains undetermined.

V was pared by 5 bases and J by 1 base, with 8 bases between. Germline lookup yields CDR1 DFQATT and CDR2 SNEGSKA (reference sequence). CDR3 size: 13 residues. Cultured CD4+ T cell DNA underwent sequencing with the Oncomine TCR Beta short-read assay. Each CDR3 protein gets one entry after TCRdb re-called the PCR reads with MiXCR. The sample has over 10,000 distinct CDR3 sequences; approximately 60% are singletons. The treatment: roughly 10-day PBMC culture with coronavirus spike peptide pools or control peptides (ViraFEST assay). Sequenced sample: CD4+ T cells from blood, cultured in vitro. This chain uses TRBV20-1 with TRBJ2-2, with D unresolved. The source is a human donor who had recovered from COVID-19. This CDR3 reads CSASYQNTGELFF. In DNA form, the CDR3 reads TGCAGTGCTTCCTATCAGAACACCGGGGAGCTGTTTTTT.